This T cell receptor (beta chain) was recorded in a study of blood T cells in healthy people across ages. This CDR3 is 13 amino acids long. J lost 11 bases, V lost 7 bases, and 10 bases had no gene match. A second PCR, run for roughly 7 to 12 cycles, used a sample-barcoded 5' primer plus a J-beta primer mix. The template-switch adaptor was a 5' adaptor with 12 random nucleotides. It tagged each cDNA molecule. TCRdb analysed the 5' RACE reads with MiXCR anew, one entry per CDR3 protein. The repertoire includes about 1.4 million distinct CDR3 sequences, around 55% of them detected once, and 6.7% sits in the top ten.

This TCR was sampled from a man aged 18-30 years in good health. What was sequenced was blood. The chain employs TRBV12-3 or TRBV12-4 and TRBJ2-2; 7 positions match TRBD2. The CDR3 DNA is TGTGCCAGCAACATCCCTACTAGCGCCGAGCTGTTTTTT. It yields the protein CASNIPTSAELFF.